These T cell receptor beta chains were read from a single sample in a study of Ad26.COV2.S vaccination and SARS-CoV-2 variants. Assay: immunoSEQ multiplex PCR; the TCRdb copy retains only in-frame clones and omits some. The repertoire holds around 340,000 clones, approximately 90% seen once, with approximately 5% in the top ten. This sample comprised peripheral blood, obtained in a trial of Ad26.COV2.S vaccine versus placebo. These receptor sequences come from a person between 18 and 60 years old who received the Ad26.COV2.S COVID-19 vaccine or a placebo. The CDR3 runs from the conserved cysteine through the conserved F or W. Fields, in order: V gene, J gene, clone size, D gene, CDR3 DNA, CDR3 protein. The D gene is left open where the match is weak. Clone size appears in some rows only: once, few, many, or a class for an expanded clone.

v_gene: TRBV18; j_gene: TRBJ2-2; abundance: .; d_gene: TRBD1; CDR3nt: TGTGCCAGCTCACCACGGAAAGGGACAGGGAACACCGGGGAGCTGTTTTTT; CDR3aa: CASSPRKGTGNTGELFF
v_gene: TRBV27; j_gene: TRBJ2-2; abundance: .; d_gene: .; CDR3nt: TGTGCCAGCAGTTTAGACTATATGGTAGCCGGGGAGCTGTTTTTT; CDR3aa: CASSLDYMVAGELFF
v_gene: TRBV27; j_gene: TRBJ2-7; abundance: .; d_gene: .; CDR3nt: TGTGCCAGCAGCTTGAACGGGTTTTCCTACGAGCAGTACTTC; CDR3aa: CASSLNGFSYEQYF
v_gene: TRBV6-2/TRBV6-3; j_gene: TRBJ2-3; abundance: once; d_gene: TRBD1; CDR3nt: TGTGCCAGCAGTTACCCCGGACAGGGGGCTTACACAGATACGCAGTATTTT; CDR3aa: CASSYPGQGAYTDTQYF
v_gene: TRBV19; j_gene: TRBJ1-1; abundance: .; d_gene: .; CDR3nt: TGTGCCAGCGACCCCGGGGGGGGCACTGAAGCTTTCTTT; CDR3aa: CASDPGGGTEAFF
v_gene: TRBV6-5; j_gene: TRBJ2-3; abundance: .; d_gene: .; CDR3nt: TGTGCCAGCAGGGGACCAGATACGCAGTATTTT; CDR3aa: CASRGPDTQYF
v_gene: TRBV7-9; j_gene: TRBJ1-1; abundance: once; d_gene: TRBD1; CDR3nt: TGTGCCAGCAGCCCCCTCTCAGGGGGCGAGAACACTGAAGCTTTCTTT; CDR3aa: CASSPLSGGENTEAFF
v_gene: TRBV10-3; j_gene: TRBJ2-6; abundance: .; d_gene: TRBD1; CDR3nt: TGTGCCATCAGTGAGTCATCAGGGGGCGCAGCGGCTGGGGCCAACGTCCTGACTTTC; CDR3aa: CAISESSGGAAAGANVLTF
v_gene: TRBV6-2/TRBV6-3; j_gene: TRBJ1-2; abundance: .; d_gene: .; CDR3nt: TGTGCCAGCAGTTTTGCCATGCTTGGCTACACCTTC; CDR3aa: CASSFAMLGYTF
v_gene: TRBV9; j_gene: TRBJ1-1; abundance: .; d_gene: .; CDR3nt: TGTGCCAGCAGCCGAGACTGGAACACTGAAGCTTTCTTT; CDR3aa: CASSRDWNTEAFF
v_gene: TRBV3-1/TRBV3-2; j_gene: TRBJ2-5; abundance: .; d_gene: .; CDR3nt: TGTGCCAGCAGCCAAGGACACGAACAAGAGACCCAGTACTTC; CDR3aa: CASSQGHEQETQYF
v_gene: TRBV10-3; j_gene: TRBJ2-1; abundance: .; d_gene: TRBD1; CDR3nt: TGTGCCATCAGTGAGCGGGACAGAGAATACAATGAGCAGTTCTTC; CDR3aa: CAISERDREYNEQFF
v_gene: TRBV4-3; j_gene: TRBJ2-3; abundance: .; d_gene: TRBD2; CDR3nt: TGCGCCAGCAGCCAAGGTAGCGGGGGACCATATACGCAGTATTTT; CDR3aa: CASSQGSGGPYTQYF
v_gene: TRBV5-5; j_gene: TRBJ2-1; abundance: few; d_gene: .; CDR3nt: TGTGCCAGCAGCCCCCGGGGGAGCGGTTACAATGAGCAGTTCTTC; CDR3aa: CASSPRGSGYNEQFF
v_gene: TRBV6-1; j_gene: TRBJ1-2; abundance: .; d_gene: .; CDR3nt: TGTGCCAGCAGTGAGCTAAGGGGAGGAGGCTACACCTTC; CDR3aa: CASSELRGGGYTF
v_gene: TRBV6-5; j_gene: TRBJ1-2; abundance: few; d_gene: .; CDR3nt: TGTGCCAGCAGTTACGGGGAAGGAGAAGGCTACACCTTC; CDR3aa: CASSYGEGEGYTF
v_gene: TRBV27; j_gene: TRBJ2-7; abundance: .; d_gene: TRBD2; CDR3nt: TGTGCCAGCAGCCGAGCGGGGGGGACCTACGAGCAGTACTTC; CDR3aa: CASSRAGGTYEQYF
v_gene: TRBV9; j_gene: TRBJ2-1; abundance: .; d_gene: .; CDR3nt: TGTGCCAGCAGCGTAGGACGGGGATCCTACAATGAGCAGTTCTTC; CDR3aa: CASSVGRGSYNEQFF
v_gene: TRBV3-1/TRBV3-2; j_gene: TRBJ2-1; abundance: .; d_gene: TRBD2; CDR3nt: TGTGCCACCCGGACTAGCGGGAGCTACAATGAGCAGTTCTTC; CDR3aa: CATRTSGSYNEQFF
v_gene: TRBV5-1; j_gene: TRBJ1-1; abundance: .; d_gene: .; CDR3nt: TGCGCCAGCAAACCAGAGAGGAGTTTTGGAGCTTTCTTT; CDR3aa: CASKPERSFGAFF
v_gene: TRBV5-4; j_gene: TRBJ2-5; abundance: .; d_gene: .; CDR3nt: TGTGCCAGCAGCCGGACAACGTACCAAGAGACCCAGTACTTC; CDR3aa: CASSRTTYQETQYF
v_gene: TRBV6-1; j_gene: TRBJ2-1; abundance: .; d_gene: TRBD1; CDR3nt: TGTGCCAGCAGTGACCGGGTTTGGACAGGATTAAATGAGCAGTTCTTC; CDR3aa: CASSDRVWTGLNEQFF
v_gene: TRBV28; j_gene: TRBJ1-1; abundance: once; d_gene: TRBD1; CDR3nt: TGTGCCAGCCGAACTACCGGGACAGGGGGCACTGAAGCTTTCTTT; CDR3aa: CASRTTGTGGTEAFF
v_gene: TRBV28; j_gene: TRBJ1-6; abundance: .; d_gene: .; CDR3nt: TGTGCCAGCAGGAAAACCCCCAGGAGTCATAATTCACCCCTCCACTTT; CDR3aa: CASRKTPRSHNSPLHF
v_gene: TRBV18; j_gene: TRBJ1-1; abundance: .; d_gene: .; CDR3nt: TGTGCCAGCTCACCACTGGGAACTGAAGCTTTCTTT; CDR3aa: CASSPLGTEAFF
v_gene: TRBV3-1/TRBV3-2; j_gene: TRBJ1-4; abundance: .; d_gene: TRBD1; CDR3nt: TGTGCCAGCAGCCCTGGGACAGGCGGTGAAAAACTGTTTTTT; CDR3aa: CASSPGTGGEKLFF
v_gene: TRBV7-9; j_gene: TRBJ1-4; abundance: .; d_gene: TRBD1; CDR3nt: TGTGCCAGCAGCTATGGGGGACAGACAAATGAAAAACTGTTTTTT; CDR3aa: CASSYGGQTNEKLFF
v_gene: TRBV13; j_gene: TRBJ2-2; abundance: .; d_gene: .; CDR3nt: TGTGCCAGCAGCTCAAGACAGGACACCGGGGAGCTGTTTTTT; CDR3aa: CASSSRQDTGELFF
v_gene: TRBV5-5; j_gene: TRBJ2-2; abundance: .; d_gene: .; CDR3nt: TGTGCCAGCAGCTTGGAACCGGGTAACACCGGGGAGCTGTTTTTT; CDR3aa: CASSLEPGNTGELFF
v_gene: TRBV6-4; j_gene: TRBJ1-3; abundance: .; d_gene: .; CDR3nt: TGTGCCACATGGGACGGAGGAAACACCATATATTTT; CDR3aa: CATWDGGNTIYF
v_gene: TRBV19; j_gene: TRBJ2-1; abundance: .; d_gene: TRBD1; CDR3nt: TGTGCCAGTAGCAAGGCGGGGACAGGGTTCTACAATGAGCAGTTCTTC; CDR3aa: CASSKAGTGFYNEQFF
v_gene: TRBV6-5; j_gene: TRBJ2-2; abundance: .; d_gene: .; CDR3nt: TGTGCCAGCAGCAAAGTCGGGGGGAACACCGGGGAGCTGTTTTTT; CDR3aa: CASSKVGGNTGELFF
v_gene: TRBV7-3; j_gene: TRBJ2-2; abundance: .; d_gene: TRBD1; CDR3nt: TGTGCCAGCAGGCTCGACAGGGGTACCGGGGAGCTGTTTTTT; CDR3aa: CASRLDRGTGELFF
v_gene: TRBV7-9; j_gene: TRBJ1-1; abundance: .; d_gene: .; CDR3nt: TGTGCCAGCAGCCCTTGGGGCAGGAATGGGGCTTTCTTT; CDR3aa: CASSPWGRNGAFF
v_gene: TRBV7-9; j_gene: TRBJ1-4; abundance: few; d_gene: .; CDR3nt: TGTGCCAGCAGCTTCGGACAGAATGAAAAACTGTTTTTT; CDR3aa: CASSFGQNEKLFF
v_gene: TRBV7-9; j_gene: TRBJ1-6; abundance: .; d_gene: TRBD1; CDR3nt: TGTGCCAGCAGCAGACAGGGCAGAAATTCACCCCTCCACTTT; CDR3aa: CASSRQGRNSPLHF
v_gene: TRBV7-8; j_gene: TRBJ2-2; abundance: .; d_gene: TRBD2; CDR3nt: TGTGCCAGCAGCTTAACCCTAGCGGGATCCACCGGGGAGCTGTTTTTT; CDR3aa: CASSLTLAGSTGELFF
v_gene: TRBV5-1; j_gene: TRBJ2-5; abundance: once; d_gene: .; CDR3nt: TGCGCCAGCAGCGCGGGCCAAGAGACCCAGTACTTC; CDR3aa: CASSAGQETQYF
v_gene: TRBV28; j_gene: TRBJ1-4; abundance: once; d_gene: .; CDR3nt: TGTGCCAGCCTGAGGGCAGGTAATGAAAAACTGTTTTTT; CDR3aa: CASLRAGNEKLFF
v_gene: TRBV10-3; j_gene: TRBJ2-1; abundance: .; d_gene: .; CDR3nt: TGTGCCATAGGAACCGTCTATGAGCAGTTCTTC; CDR3aa: CAIGTVYEQFF
v_gene: TRBV7-9; j_gene: TRBJ2-1; abundance: .; d_gene: TRBD2; CDR3nt: TGTGCCAGCAGCTTAGAAGCGGGGCGCTACAATGAGCAGTTCTTC; CDR3aa: CASSLEAGRYNEQFF
v_gene: TRBV7-3; j_gene: TRBJ2-2; abundance: .; d_gene: .; CDR3nt: TGTGCCAGCAGCACTAGTACAGGGGAGCTGTTTTTT; CDR3aa: CASSTSTGELFF
v_gene: TRBV4-3; j_gene: TRBJ1-4; abundance: .; d_gene: .; CDR3nt: TGCGCCAGCAGCCAAGATCTTGGGACATTTCCTAATGAAAAACTGTTTTTT; CDR3aa: CASSQDLGTFPNEKLFF
v_gene: TRBV9; j_gene: TRBJ1-3; abundance: once; d_gene: .; CDR3nt: TGTGCCAGCAGCGTAGTGGACTCCTCAAGCTCTGGAAACACCATATATTTT; CDR3aa: CASSVVDSSSSGNTIYF
v_gene: TRBV24-1; j_gene: TRBJ1-2; abundance: once; d_gene: .; CDR3nt: TGTGCCACCAGTGATCCTAGACAGCCCAACTATGGCTACACCTTC; CDR3aa: CATSDPRQPNYGYTF
v_gene: TRBV11-2; j_gene: TRBJ2-1; abundance: .; d_gene: .; CDR3nt: TGTGCCAGCAGCTGGGCGGCAGGCCCGAATGAGCAGTTCTTC; CDR3aa: CASSWAAGPNEQFF
v_gene: TRBV10-3; j_gene: TRBJ2-3; abundance: .; d_gene: TRBD1; CDR3nt: TGTGCCTCGCGGGGACAGGGAGCGGATACGCAGTATTTT; CDR3aa: CASRGQGADTQYF
v_gene: TRBV9; j_gene: TRBJ1-1; abundance: .; d_gene: .; CDR3nt: TGTGCCAGCAGCGTAGGGGGGGGCTGGACTGAAGCTTTCTTT; CDR3aa: CASSVGGGWTEAFF
v_gene: TRBV5-8; j_gene: TRBJ2-7; abundance: .; d_gene: TRBD1; CDR3nt: TGTGCCAGCAGCCGACAGGGTTTCTACGAGCAGTACTTC; CDR3aa: CASSRQGFYEQYF
v_gene: TRBV6-2/TRBV6-3; j_gene: TRBJ1-1; abundance: few; d_gene: .; CDR3nt: TGTGCCAGCAGTTACGGGGCAACTGAAGCTTTCTTT; CDR3aa: CASSYGATEAFF
v_gene: TRBV7-2; j_gene: TRBJ1-5; abundance: once; d_gene: .; CDR3nt: TGTGCCAGCAGCTTAGAGACAGCGAATCAGCCCCAGCATTTT; CDR3aa: CASSLETANQPQHF
v_gene: TRBV5-1; j_gene: TRBJ2-7; abundance: .; d_gene: .; CDR3nt: TGCGCCAGCAGCTTAGACGGAAACTACGAGCAGTACTTC; CDR3aa: CASSLDGNYEQYF